The 9 T cell receptor beta chains in this list originate from one sample, sequenced in a study of T cells in Graves' hyperthyroidism and ophthalmopathy (dated by TCRdb to about 2019). Libraries were built with multiplex PCR. Sequencing was carried out with an Illumina HiSeq 2000. The TCR beta CDR3 regions were amplified from the RNA transcripts. A first-round RT-PCR of the TCR CDR3 used the HTBI primer set with the Qiagen OneStep RT-PCR kit. TCRdb itself trimmed the public reads at Q25 with fastp, ran MiXCR and retained productive beta chains. All rows with the same CDR3 protein become a single entry with the most common DNA and genes. The sample has around 600,000 distinct CDR3 sequences on record, 14% of them singletons. Of the sample, 7.1% is held by the ten largest clones. The specimen was blood. The receptors originated from a woman aged 18-35 years with Graves' ophthalmopathy.

This clonotype has ten or more counts. This chain connects TRBV6-1 to TRBJ1-1, with D uncertain. Germline CDR1 is MNHNS and CDR2 is SASEGT. Deletions cut 5 bases from V and 4 bases from J, with 11 bases between. This CDR3 has 13 residues. CDR3 sequence reads: CASSSDGSTEAFF. CDR3 sequence (DNA): TGTGCCAGCAGTTCGGACGGATCCACTGAAGCTTTCTTT.

This clonotype was detected many times. The chain joins TRBV28 to TRBJ2-3; D is unclear. V lost 4 bases to trimming and J lost 4 bases, with 21 bases between them. Germline V gene lookup returns CDR1 MDHEN and CDR2 SYDVKM. This CDR3 comprises 17 residues. CDR3 DNA sequence: TGTGCCAGCAGTTACCCGCACCTCCTCTCCGGATCAGATACGCAGTATTTT. This translates into CASSYPHLLSGSDTQYF.

The table lists this clonotype with many counts. This chain connects TRBV29-1 to TRBJ2-6; D remains ambiguous. The CDR3 is made up of 13 amino acids. The germline CDR1 and CDR2 sequences are SQVTM and ANQGSEA. The V and J ends lost 4 bases and 0 bases respectively, with 4 bases between them. The CDR3 is CSVVISGANVLTF. The DNA of the CDR3 is TGCAGCGTTGTTATCTCTGGGGCCAACGTCCTGACTTTC. The full variable domain, in which reference TRBV29-1 and TRBJ2-6 provide the parts outside the CDR3, is SAVISQKPSRDICQRGTSLTIQCQVDSQVTMMFWYRQQPGQSLTLIATANQGSEATYESGFVIDKFPISRPNLTFSTLTVSNMSPEDSSIYLCSVVISGANVLTFGAGSRLTVL.

This clonotype was seen a few times. This clone may be a read error of a much larger clone one base away. The chain is built from TRBV7-8 and TRBJ1-1; a weak D match, TRBD1 (5 bases). Germline CDR1 reads SGHVS; CDR2 reads FQNEAQ. Trimming removed 5 bases at V and 6 bases at J, with 13 bases between. The CDR3 sequence is 13 residues long. The CDR3 is CASSTGGFAEAFF. The CDR3 coding sequence is TGTGCCAGCAGCACGGGGGGGTTCGCTGAAGCTTTCTTT.

This clonotype appeared many times. The CDR3 nucleotides read TGTGCCAGCAGTCCCGTAAATAGCAATCAGCCCCAGCATTTT. Protein: CASSPVNSNQPQHF. The gene calls are TRBV6-2 or TRBV6-3 and TRBJ1-5; no firm D call. The germline gives CDR1 MNHEY, CDR2 SVGEGT. Trimming left V 5 bases short and J 0 bases short, with 8 bases between. The CDR3 has 14 residues.

Notes on this clonotype: A much larger clone differs from this one at a single base, so this may be a read error. This chain links TRBV30 with TRBJ2-5, with D perhaps TRBD1 (6 bases). The CDR3 loop spans 15 amino acids. V lost 3 bases and J lost 5, with 19 bases in between. Germline V gene lookup returns CDR1 GTSNPN and CDR2 SVGIG (reference sequence). This chain's CDR3 is CAWSVGDNERETQYF. CDR3 coding DNA: TGTGCCTGGAGCGTAGGGGACAACGAACGGGAGACCCAGTACTTC.

This clonotype was detected many times. The genes are TRBV11-2 and TRBJ1-1; a possible D gene is TRBD1 (5 bases). Germline V gene lookup returns CDR1 SGHAT and CDR2 FQNNGV. The germline V and J ends were trimmed by 8 bases and 1 base, with 11 bases remaining between them. CDR3 length: 13 amino acids. The CDR3 region is CASLSGGNTEAFF. In DNA, the CDR3 is TGTGCCAGCCTATCGGGGGGGAACACTGAAGCTTTCTTT.

This clonotype has a count of ten or more. The chain links TRBV29-1 to TRBJ2-3, with 7 bases aligning to TRBD2. The V segment lost 7 bases and the J segment 7 bases; nucleotides outside the gene matches: 8. Per the germline V gene, CDR1 is SQVTM and CDR2 is ANQGSEA. The CDR3 runs 12 residues. The CDR3: CSGEGDDHTQYF. In nucleotides, the CDR3 is TGCAGCGGGGAGGGAGACGACCATACGCAGTATTTT.

Concerning this clonotype itself: Given a much more abundant clone one base away, this may be a read error. The chain combines TRBV19 with TRBJ1-1; weak D call: TRBD1 (5 bases). This CDR3 region has 16 residues. In germline, CDR1 is LNHDA, CDR2 SQIVND (reference sequence). Trimming cost V 2 bases and J 5 bases, with 18 bases left between them. The CDR3 region has the DNA TGTGCCAGTAGTATATATCTATTCAGGGTAGTGACTGAAGCTTTCTTT. As protein: CASSIYLFRVVTEAFF. The variable domain in full, with the rest retrieved from reference TRBV19 and TRBJ1-1, is DGGITQSPKYLFRKEGQNVTLSCEQNLNHDAMYWYRQDPGQGLRLIYYSQIVNDFQKGDIAEGYSVSREKKESFPLTVTSAQKNPTAFYLCASSIYLFRVVTEAFFGQGTRLTVV.